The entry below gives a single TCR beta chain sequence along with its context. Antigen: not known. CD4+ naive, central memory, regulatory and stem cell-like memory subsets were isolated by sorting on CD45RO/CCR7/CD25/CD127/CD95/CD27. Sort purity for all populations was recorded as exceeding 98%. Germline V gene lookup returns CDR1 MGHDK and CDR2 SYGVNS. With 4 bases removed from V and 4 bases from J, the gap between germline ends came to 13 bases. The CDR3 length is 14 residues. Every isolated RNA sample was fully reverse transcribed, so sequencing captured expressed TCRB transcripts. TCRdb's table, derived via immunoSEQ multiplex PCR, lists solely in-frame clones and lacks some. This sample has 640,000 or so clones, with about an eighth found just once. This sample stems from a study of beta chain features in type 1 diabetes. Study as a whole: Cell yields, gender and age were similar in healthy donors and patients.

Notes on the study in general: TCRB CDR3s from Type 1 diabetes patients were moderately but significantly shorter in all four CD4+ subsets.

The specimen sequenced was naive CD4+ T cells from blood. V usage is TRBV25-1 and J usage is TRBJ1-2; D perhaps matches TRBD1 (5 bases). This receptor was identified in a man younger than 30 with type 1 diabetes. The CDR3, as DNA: TGTGCCAGCAGTGCGGCAGGGACCCTCTATGGCTACACCTTC. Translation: CASSAAGTLYGYTF.